This entry lists 25 T cell receptor beta chains sequenced from one sample in a study of blood T cell repertoires in COVID-19. Repertoires were generated with immunoSEQ multiplex PCR, while TCRdb's copy carries only in-frame clones and drops some. The sample records 250,000 to 300,000 clones, 70% to 90% being singletons. The sample comprised PBMCs or T cells enriched from blood (not recorded which). Source of these receptors: a woman in her forties or fifties who had recovered from COVID-19.

The chain is built from TRBV10-3 and TRBJ2-7, with 8 bases that match TRBD2. Unmatched junction bases numbered 3, after V lost 5 bases and J lost 0 bases. Looked up from germline, CDR1 is ENHRY and CDR2 is SYGVKD. The CDR3 loop spans 14 amino acids. The CDR3 spells CAISSGSRSYEQYF. In DNA, the CDR3 is TGTGCCATCAGTAGCGGGAGTCGCTCCTACGAGCAGTACTTC.

The chain carries TRBV18 and TRBJ2-5; D is perhaps TRBD1 (5 bases). CDR1 is KGHSH, CDR2 LQKENI, per germline. V was shortened by 2 bases and J by 5 bases, with 9 bases between the two germline ends. This CDR3 is built from 13 residues. As DNA, the CDR3 is TGTGCCAGCTCACCAAGGGGTTGGGAGACCCAGTACTTC. Protein sequence: CASSPRGWETQYF. Variable domain in full (rest from reference TRBV18 and TRBJ2-5): NAGVMQNPRHLVRRRGQEARLRCSPMKGHSHVYWYRQLPEEGLKFMVYLQKENIIDESGMPKERFSAEFPKEGPSILRIQQVVRGDSAAYFCASSPRGWETQYFGPGTRLLVL.

This chain connects TRBV9 to TRBJ2-2; 9 bases match TRBD1. The CDR3 contains 16 residues. Trimming removed 4 bases from V and 3 bases from J; junction bases left unmatched: 7. Per germline, CDR1 SGDLS and CDR2 YYNGEE. The DNA of the CDR3 is TGTGCCAGCAGCCCGCGAGGGGACAGGGACACCGGGGAGCTGTTTTTT. This sequence encodes CASSPRGDRDTGELFF.

The sample holds a few counts of this clone. This rearrangement joins TRBV19 to TRBJ1-5, with D perhaps TRBD1 (5 bases). The CDR3 is 14 residues long. Germline V lookup: CDR1 LNHDA, CDR2 SQIVND (reference sequence). Trimming pared 5 bases from V and 6 bases from J, leaving 14 bases between. The CDR3: CASSLGGRGQPQHF. The CDR3 region has the DNA TGTGCCAGTAGTTTAGGAGGGAGGGGTCAGCCCCAGCATTTT.

This clone was observed a single time. This chain uses TRBV28 with TRBJ2-1, with D uncertain. This CDR3 has 11 amino acids. Trimming took 5 bases from V and 9 from J, leaving 8 bases between them. In germline, CDR1 is MDHEN, CDR2 SYDVKM. CDR3 in amino acids: CASSPPGEQFF. In DNA, the CDR3 is TGTGCCAGCAGTCCCCCCGGTGAGCAGTTCTTC.

The chain uses TRBV28 and TRBJ2-2, with a tentative D call TRBD1 (5 bases). Germline CDR1 reads MDHEN; CDR2 reads SYDVKM. V lost 5 bases, J lost 5 bases, and 21 bases lay in between. The CDR3 length is 17 residues. CDR3 sequence: CASSIFRGEDGTGELFF. The CDR3 nucleotides are TGTGCCAGCAGTATATTTAGGGGTGAAGATGGGACCGGGGAGCTGTTTTTT.

The chain has TRBV6-6 and TRBJ1-1, with D unresolved. Trimming shortened V by 2 bases and J by 8 bases, and 6 bases separated the two germline ends. The CDR3 sequence is 11 residues long. Germline values: CDR1 MNHNY, CDR2 SVGAGI (reference sequence). The CDR3 sequence: CASSYEREAFF. The CDR3 bases are TGTGCCAGCAGTTACGAGAGGGAAGCTTTCTTT.

The chain carries TRBV28 and TRBJ2-4; 9 nucleotides agree with TRBD1. The junction had 5 bases not matched to a gene; V was cut back by 1 base and J by 7 bases. CDR1 MDHEN and CDR2 SYDVKM come from the germline V gene. The CDR3 is 15 residues long. CDR3 amino acids: CASSLSGQGRNIQYF. The CDR3 DNA reads as TGTGCCAGCAGTTTATCGGGACAGGGAAGGAACATTCAGTACTTC.

This sequence joins TRBV7-2 and TRBJ2-2; no reliable D call. The CDR3 has 12 amino acids. Germline V gives CDR1 SGHTA, CDR2 FQGNSA. Trimming stripped 0 bases from V and 8 bases from J, with 4 bases between. The CDR3 DNA sequence: TGTGCCAGCAGCTTAGCGTCTGGGGAGCTGTTTTTT. Translation gives CASSLASGELFF.

The chain has TRBV3-1 (or the pseudogene TRBV3-2) and TRBJ1-5, with a tentative D call TRBD1 (5 bases). V lost 3 bases and J 7 bases, leaving 10 bases between the germline ends. Looked up from germline, CDR1 is LGHDT and CDR2 is YNNKEL (reference sequence). The CDR3 runs to 13 residues. In DNA form, the CDR3 reads TGTGCCAGCAGCCACCAGGGAGGGCAGCCCCAGCATTTT. It specifies CASSHQGGQPQHF.

This clone came up a few times. V usage is TRBV6-5 and J usage is TRBJ2-7; weak D call: TRBD1 (5 bases). This CDR3 spans 15 amino acids. V was pared by 0 bases and J by 0 bases, with 9 bases between. The germline CDR1 and CDR2 sequences are MNHEY and SVGAGI. The DNA of the CDR3 is TGTGCCAGCAGTTACTCCGCAGGGCTCTCCTACGAGCAGTACTTC. This gives the protein CASSYSAGLSYEQYF.

At least ten counts were recorded for this clone. The genes are TRBV6-6 and TRBJ2-7; the match to TRBD2 covers 14 bases. Germline CDR1 reads MNHNY; CDR2 reads SVGAGI (reference sequence). The CDR3 runs 18 residues. With V trimmed by 5 bases and J by 5 bases, 14 bases remained unmatched. CDR3 protein: CASSRGTSGSNRPDEQYF. CDR3 DNA: TGTGCCAGCAGTCGAGGGACTAGCGGGAGCAACCGTCCGGACGAGCAGTACTTC.

The gene calls are TRBV7-9 and TRBJ2-1; tentative D call: TRBD2 (7 bases). V was trimmed by 6 bases and J by 5 bases, leaving 17 bases between them. The germline V gene has CDR1 SEHNR and CDR2 FQNEAQ (reference sequence). The CDR3 loop spans 15 amino acids. CDR3 protein: CASSPRGGANNEQFF. The CDR3 DNA reads TGTGCCAGCAGTCCTAGGGGGGGCGCGAACAATGAGCAGTTCTTC.

The chain joins TRBV6-5 to TRBJ2-7; TRBD1 agrees at 9 bases. There are 15 residues in the CDR3. With 2 bases clipped from V and 5 bases from J, the junction kept 7 bases outside the gene matches. The germline V gene has CDR1 MNHEY and CDR2 SVGAGI. CDR3 DNA: TGTGCCAGCAGTTACCGGGACAGGGTGGCCCACGAGCAGTACTTC. The encoded protein is CASSYRDRVAHEQYF.

The chain has TRBV20-1 and TRBJ1-5; D not resolved. Looked up from germline, CDR1 is DFQATT and CDR2 is SNEGSKA (reference sequence). Trimming took 3 bases from V and 7 from J, leaving 16 bases between them. This CDR3 has 14 amino acids. The CDR3 nucleotides read TGCAGTGCTAGTGGTGGTGGAGGGCCACAGCCCCAGCATTTT. Protein sequence: CSASGGGGPQPQHF.

The chain uses TRBV16 and TRBJ2-1; 10 nucleotides align to TRBD2. The CDR3 has 16 residues. Trimming took 2 bases from V and 8 from J; bases not matched to a gene: 9. Per germline, CDR1 KGHSY and CDR2 FQNENV. The CDR3 loop is CASSQEASGRGDEQFF. The DNA for the CDR3 is TGTGCCAGCAGCCAAGAAGCTAGCGGGAGAGGAGATGAGCAGTTCTTC.

The chain employs TRBV3-1 (or the pseudogene TRBV3-2) and TRBJ1-1; TRBD1 aligns across 7 bases. Trimming took 5 bases from V and 4 from J; bases not matched to a gene: 13. CDR1 is LGHDT and CDR2 is YNNKEL in the germline V gene (reference sequence). The length of the CDR3 is 16 residues. DNA for the CDR3: TGTGCCAGCAGCGCCCGACTGGGGTCAGGGGGCACTGAAGCTTTCTTT. It encodes CASSARLGSGGTEAFF.

The chain uses TRBV6-5 and TRBJ2-1; a possible D gene is TRBD1 (6 bases). The germline CDR1 and CDR2 sequences are MNHEY and SVGAGI. The CDR3 is 13 amino acids. V lost 7 bases and J lost 7, with 14 bases in between. The CDR3 DNA sequence: TGTGCCAGCACCGCAACTAGGGGGAATGAGCAGTTCTTC. Translated, it gives CASTATRGNEQFF.

The sample holds one count of this clone. V usage is TRBV27 and J usage is TRBJ2-5; TRBD2 matches 7 bases. The CDR3 is 14 residues long. The V and J ends lost 4 bases and 4 bases, in that order; junction bases with no gene match: 6. Germline V lookup: CDR1 MNHEY, CDR2 SMNVEV (reference sequence). CDR3 sequence reads: CASSYHPGGETQYF. CDR3 DNA: TGTGCCAGCAGTTACCATCCGGGGGGAGAGACCCAGTACTTC.

The rearrangement links TRBV3-1 (or the pseudogene TRBV3-2) to TRBJ2-2, with 14 bases fitting TRBD2. V shed 1 base and J 7 bases; nucleotides not matched to a gene: 2. This CDR3 region has 16 residues. Germline V gives CDR1 LGHDT, CDR2 YNNKEL (reference sequence). CDR3 bases: TGTGCCAGCAGCCAAGCCGGACTAGCGGGAGGCGGGGAGCTGTTTTTT. This sequence encodes CASSQAGLAGGGELFF.

The chain uses TRBV7-8 and TRBJ1-4; 7 bases agree with TRBD1. Germline assignment: CDR1 SGHVS and CDR2 FQNEAQ. This CDR3 contains 14 residues. Germline trimming cut 0 bases from V and 8 bases from J; bases unmatched to any gene: 3. The CDR3 DNA follows: TGTGCCAGCAGCTTAGCACAGGGGAACGAAAAACTGTTTTTT. This encodes CASSLAQGNEKLFF.

The rearrangement joins TRBV28 to TRBJ2-1; D is unresolved. The CDR3 runs 16 residues. V shed 2 bases and J shed 0 bases, with 11 bases lying between them. The V gene's germline CDR1 is MDHEN and CDR2 SYDVKM. The DNA of the CDR3 is TGTGCCAGCAGTTTACGTGCTTTGAGCTCCTACAATGAGCAGTTCTTC. Its translation is CASSLRALSSYNEQFF.

The V call is TRBV19, the J call TRBJ2-1, with D perhaps TRBD2 (5 bases). CDR1 and CDR2 from the germline V gene are LNHDA and SQIVND (reference sequence). Trimming stripped 0 bases from V and 3 bases from J, with 15 bases between. This CDR3 has 17 residues. This CDR3 reads CASSIDLEVGDYNEQFF. The CDR3 bases are TGTGCCAGTAGTATAGATCTGGAGGTGGGTGACTACAATGAGCAGTTCTTC.

The rearrangement uses TRBV19 and TRBJ1-6; 9 bases map to TRBD1. The CDR3 totals 15 residues. V lost 4 bases and J lost 10; bases outside the gene matches: 8. CDR1 and CDR2 (germline): LNHDA, SQIVND (reference sequence). The CDR3 DNA reads as TGTGCCAGTAGTACTACCGGGACAGGGTTATCACCCCTCCACTTT. It specifies CASSTTGTGLSPLHF.

The chain couples TRBV7-2 to TRBJ2-5, with 7 positions matching TRBD2. There are 14 residues in the CDR3. Trimming at V came to 10 bases and at J to 5 bases, leaving 13 bases not matched to a gene. The germline CDR1 and CDR2 sequences are SGHTA and FQGNSA. In nucleotides, the CDR3 is TGTGCCACCCGTGAGGCGGGAGTAGGGGAGACCCAGTACTTC. Encoded protein: CATREAGVGETQYF.